The clone carrying this T cell receptor beta chain was seen a few times. Before thyroid surgery, none of the patients had received any treatment. The data were obtained in a study of metastatic and nonmetastatic thyroid tumors. Original handling: The study's classifier, a distant-metastasis tool for papillary thyroid cancer, was built using CDR3 differences across clinicopathological groups. Using MiXCR, TCRdb re-called clones from the PCR reads. These V and J calls originate from TCRdb's pipeline instead of the authors' own analysis. The table shows over 20,000 clones, with about 28% occurring only once. Material for sequencing was tumor tissue. The source of this sequence is a male donor with papillary thyroid cancer or a benign thyroid nodule (not recorded which). Some clones in this sample may be carry-over from other donors' samples.

The CDR3 here is CASSLGYEQYF. Here the CDR3 DNA reads TGTGCCAGTAGTTTGGGCTACGAGCAGTACTTC. The chain carries TRBV19 and TRBJ2-7; D is uncertain. Germline V lookup: CDR1 LNHDA, CDR2 SQIVND (reference sequence). The ends were cut back, 5 bases at V and 3 bases at J, with 5 bases in the middle. This CDR3 spans 11 amino acids.